This T cell receptor (beta chain) was identified in a study of cytomegalovirus exposure and HLA in healthy donors. The V gene lost 0 bases and the J gene lost 2 bases, with 3 bases spanning the gap. CDR1 is SGHRS, CDR2 YFSETQ, per germline. The CDR3 totals 12 residues. With regard to this clone: What it recognizes is unknown. The same CDR3 also results from other DNA sequences found in this sample.

Primers for the PCR totalled 60 Vbeta and 13 Jbeta. Clones were sequenced by immunoSEQ multiplex PCR, and TCRdb holds only the in-frame ones, with some missing. This listing includes some 130,000 clones. Findings and caveats of the study: Judged likely to be a sequencing artifact was a cluster of highly shared sequence variants. The authors listed around 150 TCR beta chains as cytomegalovirus-associated.

The sequence was obtained from a man aged 18 to 29 in good health and CMV-seronegative. The genes are TRBV5-1 and TRBJ2-7; the D is unclear. The sample was PBMCs. The CDR3 spells CASSLGTYEQYF. CDR3 coding DNA: TGCGCCAGCAGCTTGGGTACCTACGAGCAGTACTTC.